This T cell receptor beta chain was captured in a study of blood T cells in healthy people across ages. This clonotype occurred a few times. The antigen is not known. Combining a sample-barcoded 5' primer with a J-beta primer mix, a second PCR ran for roughly 6 to 12 cycles. TCRdb re-called the 5' RACE reads through MiXCR, storing one row per CDR3 protein. Of about 1.5 million distinct CDR3 sequences listed, roughly 43% are singletons. Per-sample yields of isolated PBMCs were at least 6.5 million. Whole-study results and caveats: The fall in TCR beta diversity per million T cells was roughly linear with age.

The V gene's germline CDR1 is MGHRA and CDR2 YSYEKL. CDR3 length: 16 residues. The V gene lost 3 bases and the J gene lost 1 base, with 12 bases spanning the gap. The chain links TRBV4-1 to TRBJ2-2; D gene uncertain. The clonotype originates from a woman aged 18 to 35 in good health. The sample taken for sequencing was blood. CDR3 coding DNA: TGCGCCAGCAGCCATAAGGCGCATGGGAACACCGGGGAGCTGTTTTTT. Protein product: CASSHKAHGNTGELFF.